The T cell receptor (beta chain) under discussion was sequenced for a study of spatial heterogeneity in lung cancer. Turning to the study itself: From matched bulk RNA-seq came a T cell module score, which showed a strong correlation with TCR transcript counts in tumor regions. Mean representation of each unique TCR and UMI combination in the raw reads exceeded nine occurrences. General study findings and limits: The number of expanded tumor alpha and beta chains correlated with mutation number.

Time point here: sample taken at primary tumor resection. The donor group consisted of roughly 76 patients who had untreated, early-stage non-small cell lung cancer. The CDR3 is 16 residues long. V was trimmed by 0 bases and J by 0 bases, leaving 7 bases between them. Per germline, CDR1 SGHDT and CDR2 YYEEEE. This clonotype has a count of ten or more. Its target is unknown. This beta chain is an unintended read in a library built for alpha chains; its size means little. Single TCR cDNA molecules each had their own unique molecular identifier. TCRdb reprocessed the 5' RACE reads via MiXCR and lists one record per CDR3 protein. The table lists 17,000 or so distinct CDR3 sequences, approximately 6.2% of them singletons.

This sequence was found in a male donor with early-stage non-small cell lung cancer. The chain joins TRBV5-6 to TRBJ2-6; D not certain. The input for sequencing was lung tumor tissue, taken at surgery. CDR3 bases: TGTGCCAGCAGCTTGGCCTTCAGCTCTGGGGCCAACGTCCTGACTTTC. It yields the protein CASSLAFSSGANVLTF.